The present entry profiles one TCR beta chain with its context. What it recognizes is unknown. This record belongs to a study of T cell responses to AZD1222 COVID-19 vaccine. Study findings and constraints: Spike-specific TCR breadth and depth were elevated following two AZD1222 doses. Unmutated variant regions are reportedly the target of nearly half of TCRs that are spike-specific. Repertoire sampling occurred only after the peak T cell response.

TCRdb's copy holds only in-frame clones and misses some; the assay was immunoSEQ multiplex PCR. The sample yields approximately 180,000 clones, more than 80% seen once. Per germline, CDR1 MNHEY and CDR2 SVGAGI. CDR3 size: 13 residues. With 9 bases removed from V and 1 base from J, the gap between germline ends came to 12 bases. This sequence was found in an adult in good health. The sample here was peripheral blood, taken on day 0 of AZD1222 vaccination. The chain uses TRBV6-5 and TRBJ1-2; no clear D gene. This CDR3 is CASQQTVNYGYTF. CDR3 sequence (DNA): TGTGCCAGTCAGCAAACAGTTAACTATGGCTACACCTTC.